This T cell receptor (beta chain) comes out of a study of vaccination and CD4 T cells after COVID-19. A word on this clonotype: What it binds is unknown.

Sequencing of the DNA from cultured CD4+ T cells was carried out with the Oncomine TCR Beta short-read assay. TCRdb re-analysed the PCR reads in MiXCR, keeping a single row per CDR3 protein. This table has thousands of distinct CDR3 sequences, 45% to 55% appearing once. Specified treatment: roughly 10-day PBMC culture with coronavirus spike peptide pools or control peptides (ViraFEST assay). Sequencing was performed on CD4+ T cells from blood, cultured in vitro. This TCR derives from a human donor who had recovered from COVID-19.

This chain's CDR3 is CASSPPRGVGSYNSPLHF. Written as DNA, the CDR3 is TGTGCCAGCAGTCCTCCAAGGGGGGTCGGCTCCTATAATTCACCCCTCCACTTT. The rearrangement joins TRBV28 to TRBJ1-6, with a weak D call TRBD1 (6 bases). The CDR3 runs to 18 residues. Trimming took 5 bases from V and 0 from J, leaving 17 bases between them. Germline values: CDR1 MDHEN, CDR2 SYDVKM.